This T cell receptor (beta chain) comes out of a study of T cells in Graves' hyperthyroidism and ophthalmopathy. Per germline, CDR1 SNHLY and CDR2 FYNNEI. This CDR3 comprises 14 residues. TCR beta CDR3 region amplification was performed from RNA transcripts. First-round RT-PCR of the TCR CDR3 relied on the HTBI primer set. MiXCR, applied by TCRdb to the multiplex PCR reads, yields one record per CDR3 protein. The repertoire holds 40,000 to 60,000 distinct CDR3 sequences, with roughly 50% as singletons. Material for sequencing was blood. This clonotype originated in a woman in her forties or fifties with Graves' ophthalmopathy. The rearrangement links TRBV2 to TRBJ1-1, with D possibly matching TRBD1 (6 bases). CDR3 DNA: TGTGCTAGAACGGACAGTTGGGGAAACACTGAAGCTTTCTTT. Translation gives CARTDSWGNTEAFF.